This T cell receptor (beta chain) was sequenced in a study of human T cells and chemical hapten exposure. TCRdb passed the RACE reads through MiXCR, listing each CDR3 protein once. The sample records roughly 92,000 distinct CDR3 sequences, about an eighth being singletons. As to time point: patch test 2, 6 weeks after DPC sensitization. The treatment is: therapeutic diphenylcyclopropenone sensitization with weekly scalp DPC. Looked up from germline, CDR1 is MNHEY and CDR2 is SMNVEV (reference sequence). Losses at the gene ends were 3 bases for V and 1 base for J; bases not matched to a gene: 2. CDR3 size: 15 residues.

The source of this sequence is a woman aged 40 to 50 with alopecia areata. Some clones in this sample may be carry-over from other donors' samples. The chain combines TRBV27 with TRBJ1-1, with TRBD1 identical over 10 bases. The sample consisted of whole blood, taken in connection with sensitization to the hapten diphenylcyclopropenone (DPC). CDR3 coding DNA: TGTGCCAGCAGTTTTGGGGACAGGGGGAACACTGAAGCTTTCTTT. Its protein product is CASSFGDRGNTEAFF.